One and the same sample provided the 18 T cell receptor beta chains below, sequenced in a study of tumor-infiltrating lymphocytes in localized non-small cell lung cancer. Produced via immunoSEQ multiplex PCR; TCRdb's table is partial and in-frame only. This sample carries 12,000 to 15,000 clones, around 72% of them seen once, and the ten largest clones take around a tenth. Input material: uninvolved lung tissue not adjacent to the tumor. All receptors derive from a human donor with non-small cell lung cancer.

The chain links TRBV14 to TRBJ2-3; D possibly corresponds to TRBD2 (6 bases). The CDR3 totals 14 residues. Deletions cut 6 bases from V and 3 bases from J, with 13 bases between. The germline V gene encodes CDR1 SGHDN and CDR2 FVKESK. CDR3 sequence (DNA): TGTGCCAGCAGACCTAGGGAGGAAACAGATACGCAGTATTTT. Protein product: CASRPREETDTQYF.

This clone showed up just once. The CDR3 sequence: CASSPRFQETQYF. The CDR3 nucleotides read TGTGCCAGCAGCCCCCGGTTCCAAGAGACCCAGTACTTC. The chain couples TRBV9 to TRBJ2-5; D gene uncertain. CDR3 length: 13 amino acids. Germline CDR1 reads SGDLS; CDR2 reads YYNGEE. The V gene lost 4 bases and the J gene lost 1 base, with 8 bases spanning the gap.

The chain recombines TRBV4-3 with TRBJ2-3, with D possibly being TRBD2 (6 bases). There are 16 residues in the CDR3. Trimming took off 0 bases at V and 4 bases at J, with 14 bases between the two ends. CDR1 is LGHNA and CDR2 is YSLEER in the germline V gene. Here the CDR3 DNA reads TGCGCCAGCAGCCAAGAATCCCTCGGGGGAGCAGATACGCAGTATTTT. Protein: CASSQESLGGADTQYF.

In its sample, this clone was seen a few times. The CDR3 nucleotides are TGCGCCAGCAGCGTAGGACAGGGGATCGGCGAGACCCAGTACTTC. Its translation: CASSVGQGIGETQYF. This chain joins TRBV5-1 and TRBJ2-5; 9 bases agree with TRBD1. Germline-derived CDR1 and CDR2 are SGHRS and YFSETQ. This CDR3 has 15 residues. V lost 4 bases, J lost 5 bases, and 9 bases stayed unmatched.

The rearrangement links TRBV10-1 to TRBJ2-7; D is possibly TRBD1 (6 bases). CDR3 length equals 16 residues. Germline CDR1 reads WNHNN; CDR2 reads SYGVQD (reference sequence). V was pared by 0 bases and J by 2 bases, with 14 bases between. CDR3 coding DNA: TGCGCCAGCAGTGAGTCTACAGGGAGCTTACCCTACGAGCAGTACGTC. Protein: CASSESTGSLPYEQYV.

This sequence joins TRBV7-3 and TRBJ1-2, with 7 bases aligning to TRBD1. CDR3 size: 13 residues. Looked up from germline, CDR1 is SGHTA and CDR2 is FQGTGA. V shed 4 bases and J 5 bases; nucleotides not matched to a gene: 4. The CDR3 DNA is TGTGCCAGCAGCTCCCTACAGGGGTATGGCTACACCTTC. Its protein is CASSSLQGYGYTF.

This chain uses TRBV5-4 with TRBJ2-7; 8 bases align to TRBD1. Per germline, CDR1 SGHNT and CDR2 YYREEE (reference sequence). J gave up 2 bases and V 5 bases, and 6 bases lay outside the gene matches. This CDR3 is 14 amino acids long. The CDR3 reads CASSWTGNTYEQYF. The CDR3 nucleotides are TGTGCCAGCAGTTGGACAGGGAACACCTACGAGCAGTACTTC.

V is TRBV5-1 and J is TRBJ1-5; TRBD1 is a possible D gene (5 bases). The CDR3 runs to 14 residues. Trimming removed 1 base at V and 4 bases at J, with 9 bases between. From germline, CDR1 is SGHRS and CDR2 YFSETQ. The CDR3 DNA reads TGCGCCAGCAGCTTGCAGGGACTGAATCAGCCCCAGCATTTT. Residues: CASSLQGLNQPQHF.

The chain couples TRBV27 to TRBJ1-1; TRBD1 is a possible D gene (6 bases). The CDR3 totals 15 residues. Germline-derived CDR1 and CDR2 are MNHEY and SMNVEV (reference sequence). The V and J ends lost 7 bases and 1 base respectively, with 16 bases between them. CDR3 loop: CASIARGRSNTEAFF. DNA for the CDR3: TGTGCCAGCATTGCCAGGGGCCGATCGAACACTGAAGCTTTCTTT.

This clone came up once. The rearrangement joins TRBV28 to TRBJ2-3; 8 bases fit TRBD1. The V segment lost 4 bases and the J segment 3 bases; nucleotides outside the gene matches: 9. Per the germline V gene, CDR1 is MDHEN and CDR2 is SYDVKM. This CDR3 has 16 amino acids. CDR3 nucleotide sequence: TGTGCCAGCAGTTCCCACAGGGGGATGGTAACAGATACGCAGTATTTT. This encodes CASSSHRGMVTDTQYF.

V usage is TRBV6-5 and J usage is TRBJ2-2, with D maybe TRBD1 (6 bases). V dropped 3 bases and J dropped 7 bases, with 12 bases sitting between them. Per germline, CDR1 MNHEY and CDR2 SVGAGI. The CDR3 consists of 14 residues. CDR3 sequence reads: CASSYTTGLGELFF. Written as DNA, the CDR3 is TGTGCCAGCAGTTATACAACAGGGCTCGGGGAGCTGTTTTTT.

The V gene is TRBV28, the J gene TRBJ2-7; D is perhaps TRBD2 (6 bases). This CDR3 spans 15 amino acids. V lost 6 bases, J lost 0 bases, and 15 bases lay in between. Germline V gives CDR1 MDHEN, CDR2 SYDVKM. DNA of the CDR3: TGTGCCAGCAGCCTAGGAGGGGCCGTCTCCTACGAGCAGTACTTC. Its protein product is CASSLGGAVSYEQYF.

A few counts support this clone. The chain couples TRBV4-1 to TRBJ2-7; D is unresolved. Germline CDR1 reads MGHRA; CDR2 reads YSYEKL. CDR3 length equals 14 residues. Trimming took 4 bases from V and 1 from J, leaving 11 bases between them. The CDR3 loop reads CASSLGRDSYEQYF. CDR3 sequence (DNA): TGCGCCAGCAGCCTCGGAAGGGATTCCTACGAGCAGTACTTC.

The chain recombines TRBV7-8 with TRBJ2-5; D is unresolved. Trimming left V 5 bases short and J 1 base short, with 11 bases between. CDR1 and CDR2 from the germline V gene are SGHVS and FQNEAQ. The CDR3 spans 14 residues. The CDR3: CASSQTSSQETQYF. The CDR3 DNA is TGTGCCAGCAGCCAGACAAGCTCCCAAGAGACCCAGTACTTC.

The V gene is TRBV7-9, the J gene TRBJ2-6; no clear D gene. This CDR3 has 15 amino acids. CDR1 is SEHNR, CDR2 FQNEAQ, per germline (reference sequence). Between the trimmed V and J ends, which lost 7 bases and 0 bases, there was a span of 10 bases. The CDR3 DNA sequence: TGTGCCAGCATGAACCCTAGCTCTGGGGCCAACGTCCTGACTTTC. Residues: CASMNPSSGANVLTF. The full variable domain, rest sourced from reference TRBV7-9 and TRBJ2-6, is DTGVSQNPRHKITKRGQNVTFRCDPISEHNRLYWYRQTLGQGPEFLTYFQNEAQLEKSRLLSDRFSAERPKGSFSTLEIQRTEQGDSAMYLCASMNPSSGANVLTFGAGSRLTVL.

In this sample, this clone turned up a few times. This chain links TRBV29-1 with TRBJ1-2, with 10 nucleotides matching TRBD1. The J segment lost 6 bases and the V segment lost 6 bases, leaving 10 bases of the junction unmatched. Looked up from germline, CDR1 is SQVTM and CDR2 is ANQGSEA. The CDR3 runs 14 residues. CDR3 DNA: TGCAGCGTCGAGGTTGGGACAGGGGTAGATGGCTACACCTTC. Translating it yields CSVEVGTGVDGYTF.

This clone has more than one count but fewer than ten. The gene calls are TRBV27 and TRBJ2-7; D unresolved. Germline assignment: CDR1 MNHEY and CDR2 SMNVEV (reference sequence). The CDR3 is made up of 11 amino acids. V lost 3 bases, J lost 5 bases, and 5 bases lay in between. For the CDR3, the DNA is TGTGCCAGCAGTTTGTACCACGAGCAGTACGTC. It is translated as CASSLYHEQYV.

The gene calls are TRBV11-2 and TRBJ1-2; D gene uncertain. Germline CDR1 and CDR2: SGHAT and FQNNGV. CDR3 length equals 13 residues. Trimming cost V 0 bases and J 8 bases, with 10 bases left between them. The CDR3 DNA reads as TGTGCCAGCAGCTTAGACAATTACGGCGGCTACACCTTC. Its translation is CASSLDNYGGYTF.